This T cell receptor beta chain was identified in a study of T-cell memory formation after mild COVID-19. Across the whole study: TCR clusters mostly belonged to single donors.

Each CDR3 protein gets one entry after TCRdb re-called the 5' RACE reads with MiXCR. The repertoire holds 450,000 or so distinct CDR3 sequences, with 20% to 25% as singletons. Germline V gives CDR1 SGHNT, CDR2 YYREEE (reference sequence). The V gene end was trimmed by 4 bases and the J gene end by 4 bases; junction bases not matched to a gene: 8. The CDR3 has 15 amino acids. The sequence came from an adult woman who had mild COVID-19 (a few samples of this study predate the infection). Cell type and time point are not known. The sequenced sample was PBMCs or a T cell subset sorted from them (not recorded which). This chain joins TRBV5-4 and TRBJ2-7, with 10 bases fitting TRBD1. CDR3 DNA: TGTGCCAGCAGCCGAGACAGGGGGCTGACGTACGAGCAGTACTTC. Amino acid sequence: CASSRDRGLTYEQYF.